This passage covers 3 T cell receptor beta chains from one sample sequenced in a study of T cell changes during pregnancy in multiple sclerosis. Profiling relied on immunoSEQ multiplex PCR, and the TCRdb table lists in-frame clones only, not all of them. The sample shows 40,000 to 45,000 clones, 85% to 95% of them seen only once. Sequences were derived from CD4+ T cells from peripheral blood mononuclear cells, sampled in the third trimester of pregnancy. These receptors came from a female donor with multiple sclerosis, enrolled in a pregnancy study.

The gene calls are TRBV19 and TRBJ1-5; 11 bases agree with TRBD1. V was clipped by 6 bases and J by 1 base; unmatched bases: 5. The V gene's germline CDR1 is LNHDA and CDR2 SQIVND (reference sequence). The CDR3 is made up of 16 amino acids. CDR3 amino acids: CASREGQGGSNQPQHF. In DNA, the CDR3 is TGTGCCAGTAGGGAGGGACAGGGGGGCAGCAATCAGCCCCAGCATTTT.

This sequence joins TRBV6-6 and TRBJ2-7, with TRBD2 matching over 10 bases. The CDR3 extends over 14 amino acids. The V gene's germline CDR1 is MNHNY and CDR2 SVGAGI (reference sequence). V trimming: 2 bases; J trimming: 5 bases; junction bases outside the gene matches: 3. The CDR3 sequence is CASSYELAGDEQYF. Here the CDR3 DNA reads TGTGCCAGCAGTTACGAGCTAGCGGGAGACGAGCAGTACTTC.

The chain links TRBV5-1 to TRBJ2-1, with 15 bases matching TRBD2. J gave up 9 bases and V 4 bases, and 5 bases lay outside the gene matches. The CDR3 sequence is 15 residues long. Germline V lookup: CDR1 SGHRS, CDR2 YFSETQ. The CDR3 here is CASSPGLAGGSEQFF. DNA of the CDR3: TGCGCCAGCAGCCCGGGACTAGCGGGAGGCTCTGAGCAGTTCTTC. Based on the CDR3 plus reference TRBV5-1 and TRBJ2-1, the full variable domain is KAGVTQTPRYLIKTRGQQVTLSCSPISGHRSVSWYQQTPGQGLQFLFEYFSETQRNKGNFPGRFSGRQFSNSRSEMNVSTLELGDSALYLCASSPGLAGGSEQFFGPGTRLTVL.